This T cell receptor beta chain was observed in a study of blood T cell repertoires in COVID-19. The data were produced by immunoSEQ multiplex PCR, yet TCRdb's version contains in-frame clones alone and is incomplete. Of roughly 180,000 clones listed, roughly 83% are singletons. Participants came from some 23 US areas, aged roughly 18 to 100 years. Recovered Cohort 3 donors showed two negative PCRs, clearance, or symptom resolution. Germline loops: CDR1 SEHNR, CDR2 FQNEAQ (reference sequence). Losses at the gene ends were 1 base for V and 10 bases for J; bases not matched to a gene: 16. The CDR3 length is 17 residues.

Specimen: PBMCs or T cells enriched from blood (not recorded which). The clonotype comes from a woman in her forties or fifties who had recovered from COVID-19. The J gene is TRBJ2-1, the V gene TRBV7-9; TRBD1 agrees at 7 bases. The DNA for the CDR3 is TGTGCCAGCAGCTTAGGGGGGACAGTCCTTCCAATTAAGGAGCAGTTCTTC. It is translated as CASSLGGTVLPIKEQFF.